This TCR beta chain was recovered during a study of T-cell reconstitution after alpha-beta-depleted transplantation in children. Unique molecular identifiers were incorporated during preparation of the TCRbeta library. TCRdb fed the PCR reads into MiXCR, producing one record per CDR3 protein. The sample includes about 270,000 distinct CDR3 sequences, approximately 9.6% of them seen just once. There are many counts of this clonotype. With 3 bases removed from V and 1 base from J, the gap between germline ends came to 10 bases. Per the germline V gene, CDR1 is SNHLY and CDR2 is FYNNEI. This CDR3 is 15 amino acids long.

Specimen: PBMCs from the stem cell graft donor, collected from the stem cell graft. The receptor comes from a human donor who donated a stem cell graft to a child with SCID. The chain recombines TRBV2 with TRBJ1-5; unclear D gene. The CDR3 sequence is CASSENTASNQPQHF. CDR3 coding DNA: TGTGCCAGCAGTGAGAATACGGCGAGCAATCAGCCCCAGCATTTT.